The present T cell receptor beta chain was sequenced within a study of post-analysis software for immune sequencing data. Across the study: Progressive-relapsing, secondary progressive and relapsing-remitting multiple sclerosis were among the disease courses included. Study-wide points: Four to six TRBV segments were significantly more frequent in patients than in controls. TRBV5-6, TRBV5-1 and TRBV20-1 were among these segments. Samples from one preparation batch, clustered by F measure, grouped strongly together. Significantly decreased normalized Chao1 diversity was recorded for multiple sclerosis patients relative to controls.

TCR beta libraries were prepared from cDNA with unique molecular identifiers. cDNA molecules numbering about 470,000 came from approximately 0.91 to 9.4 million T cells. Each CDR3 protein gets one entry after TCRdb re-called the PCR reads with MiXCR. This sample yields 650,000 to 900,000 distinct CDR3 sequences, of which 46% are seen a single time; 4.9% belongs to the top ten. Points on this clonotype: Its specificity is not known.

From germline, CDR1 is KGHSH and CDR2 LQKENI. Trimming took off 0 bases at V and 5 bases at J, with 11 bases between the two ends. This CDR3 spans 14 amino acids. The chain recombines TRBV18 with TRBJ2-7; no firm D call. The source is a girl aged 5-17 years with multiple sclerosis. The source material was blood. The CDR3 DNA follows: TGTGCCAGCTCACCACCGTTCTCTGGGAACGAGCAGTACTTC. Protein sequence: CASSPPFSGNEQYF.